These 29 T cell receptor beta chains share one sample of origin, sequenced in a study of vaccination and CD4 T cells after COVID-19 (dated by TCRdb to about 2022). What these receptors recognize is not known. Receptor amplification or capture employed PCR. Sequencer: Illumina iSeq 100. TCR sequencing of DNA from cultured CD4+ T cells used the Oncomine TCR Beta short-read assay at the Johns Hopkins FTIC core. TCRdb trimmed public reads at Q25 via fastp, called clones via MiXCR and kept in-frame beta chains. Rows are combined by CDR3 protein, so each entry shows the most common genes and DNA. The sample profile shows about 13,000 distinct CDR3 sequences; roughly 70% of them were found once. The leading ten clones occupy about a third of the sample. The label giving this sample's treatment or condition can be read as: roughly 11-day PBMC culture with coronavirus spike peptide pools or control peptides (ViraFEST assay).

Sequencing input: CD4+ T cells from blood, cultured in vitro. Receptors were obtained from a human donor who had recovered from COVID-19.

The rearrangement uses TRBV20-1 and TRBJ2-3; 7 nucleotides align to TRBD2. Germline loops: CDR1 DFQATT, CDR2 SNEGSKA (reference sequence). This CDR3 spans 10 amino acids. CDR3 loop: CIAGVDTQYF. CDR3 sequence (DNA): TGCATCGCGGGGGTAGATACGCAGTATTTT.

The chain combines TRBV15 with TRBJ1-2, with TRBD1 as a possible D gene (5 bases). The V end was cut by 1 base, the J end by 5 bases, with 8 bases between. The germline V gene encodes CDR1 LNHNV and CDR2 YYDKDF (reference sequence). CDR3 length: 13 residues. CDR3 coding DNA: TGTGCCACCAGCAGAGGGACACCTTATGGCTACACCTTC. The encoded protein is CATSRGTPYGYTF.

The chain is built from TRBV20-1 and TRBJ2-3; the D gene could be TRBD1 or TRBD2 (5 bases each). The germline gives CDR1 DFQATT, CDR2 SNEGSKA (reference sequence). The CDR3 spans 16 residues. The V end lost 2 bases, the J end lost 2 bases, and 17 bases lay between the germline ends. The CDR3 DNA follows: TGCAGTGCTAGACGGGCTAGGGGACCGTCCACAGATACGCAGTATTTT. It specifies CSARRARGPSTDTQYF.

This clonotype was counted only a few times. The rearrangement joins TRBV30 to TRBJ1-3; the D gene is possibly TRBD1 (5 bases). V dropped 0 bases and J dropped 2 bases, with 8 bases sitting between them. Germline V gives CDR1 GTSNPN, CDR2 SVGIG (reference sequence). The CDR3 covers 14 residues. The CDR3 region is CAWSVGGTGNTIYF. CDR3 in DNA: TGTGCCTGGAGTGTTGGGGGTACTGGAAACACCATATATTTT.

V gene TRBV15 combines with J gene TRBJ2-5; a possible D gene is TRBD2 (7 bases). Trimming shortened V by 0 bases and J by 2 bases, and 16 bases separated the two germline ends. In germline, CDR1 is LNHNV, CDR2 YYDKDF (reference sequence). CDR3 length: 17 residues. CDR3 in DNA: TGTGCCACCAGCAGAGATCAGGCGGGGGCCGGGCAAGAGACCCAGTACTTC. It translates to CATSRDQAGAGQETQYF.

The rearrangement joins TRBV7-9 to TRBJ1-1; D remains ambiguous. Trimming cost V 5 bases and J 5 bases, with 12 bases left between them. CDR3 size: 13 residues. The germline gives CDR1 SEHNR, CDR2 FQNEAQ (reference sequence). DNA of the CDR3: TGTGCCAGCAGCCTTATCGTCGGGACTGAAGCTTTCTTT. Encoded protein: CASSLIVGTEAFF.

This CDR3 is CASSKHTDTQYF. CDR3 nucleotide sequence: TGTGCCAGTAGTAAACACACAGATACGCAGTATTTT. The chain is built from TRBV19 and TRBJ2-3; D not resolved. Trimming cost V 4 bases and J 2 bases, with 4 bases left between them. This CDR3 spans 12 amino acids. Germline V lookup: CDR1 LNHDA, CDR2 SQIVND (reference sequence).

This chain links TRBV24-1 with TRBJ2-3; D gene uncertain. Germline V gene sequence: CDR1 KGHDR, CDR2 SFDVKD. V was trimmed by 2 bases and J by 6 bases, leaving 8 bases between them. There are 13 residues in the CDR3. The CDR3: CATSDSDSDTQYF. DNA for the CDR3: TGTGCCACCAGTGATTCGGATTCCGATACGCAGTATTTT.

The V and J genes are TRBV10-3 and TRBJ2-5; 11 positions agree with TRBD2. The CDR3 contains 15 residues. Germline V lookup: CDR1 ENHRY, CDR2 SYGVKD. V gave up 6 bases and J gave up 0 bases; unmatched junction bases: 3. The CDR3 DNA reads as TGTGCCATCAGGGTAGCGGGAGGGTACCAAGAGACCCAGTACTTC. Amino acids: CAIRVAGGYQETQYF.

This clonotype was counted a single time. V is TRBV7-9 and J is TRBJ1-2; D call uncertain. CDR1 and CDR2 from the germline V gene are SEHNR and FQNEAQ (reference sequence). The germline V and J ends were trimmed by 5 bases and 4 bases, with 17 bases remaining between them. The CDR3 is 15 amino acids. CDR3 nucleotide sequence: TGTGCCAGCAGCCCCGGTCCCACACGTACCTATGGCTACACCTTC. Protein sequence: CASSPGPTRTYGYTF.

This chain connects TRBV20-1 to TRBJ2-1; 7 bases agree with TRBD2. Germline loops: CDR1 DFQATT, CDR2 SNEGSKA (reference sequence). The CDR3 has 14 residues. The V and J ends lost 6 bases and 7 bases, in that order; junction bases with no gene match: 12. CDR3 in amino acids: CSAKLATWLNEQFF. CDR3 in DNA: TGCAGTGCCAAACTAGCGACATGGTTAAATGAGCAGTTCTTC.

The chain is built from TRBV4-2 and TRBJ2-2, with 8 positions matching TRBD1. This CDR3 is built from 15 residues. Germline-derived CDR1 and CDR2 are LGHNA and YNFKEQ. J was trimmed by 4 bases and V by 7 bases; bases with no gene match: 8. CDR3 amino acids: CASTARQGSTGELFF. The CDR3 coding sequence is TGTGCCAGCACCGCAAGACAGGGGAGCACCGGGGAGCTGTTTTTT.

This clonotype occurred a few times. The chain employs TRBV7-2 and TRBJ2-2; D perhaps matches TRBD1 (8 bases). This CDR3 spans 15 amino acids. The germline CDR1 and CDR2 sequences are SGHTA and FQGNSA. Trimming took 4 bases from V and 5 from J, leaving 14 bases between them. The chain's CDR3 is CASSSTGGETGELFF. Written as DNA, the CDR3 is TGTGCCAGCAGCTCCACAGGGGGGGAAACCGGGGAGCTGTTTTTT.

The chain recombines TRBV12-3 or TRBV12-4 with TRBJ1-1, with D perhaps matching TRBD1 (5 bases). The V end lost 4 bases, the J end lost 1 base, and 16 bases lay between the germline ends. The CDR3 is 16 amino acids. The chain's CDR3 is CASSYRERQKNTEAFF. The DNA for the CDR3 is TGTGCCAGCAGTTACCGGGAACGACAGAAGAACACTGAAGCTTTCTTT.

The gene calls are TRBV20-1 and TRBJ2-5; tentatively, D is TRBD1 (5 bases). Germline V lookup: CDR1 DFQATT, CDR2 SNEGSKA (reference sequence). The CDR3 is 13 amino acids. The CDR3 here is CTVHWGQQETQYF. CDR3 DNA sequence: TGCACCGTTCACTGGGGCCAACAAGAGACCCAGTACTTC.

The CDR3: CASSPDRAVGKLFF. For the CDR3, the DNA is TGTGCCAGCAGCCCGGACAGGGCTGTGGGAAAACTGTTTTTT. The chain couples TRBV7-9 to TRBJ1-4, with 8 nucleotides matching TRBD1. Germline assignment: CDR1 SEHNR and CDR2 FQNEAQ (reference sequence). The trim removed 5 bases at V and 10 bases at J, leaving 9 bases unmatched. This CDR3 comprises 14 residues. Based on the CDR3 plus reference TRBV7-9 and TRBJ1-4, the full variable domain is DTGVSQNPRHKITKRGQNVTFRCDPISEHNRLYWYRQTLGQGPEFLTYFQNEAQLEKSRLLSDRFSAERPKGSFSTLEIQRTEQGDSAMYLCASSPDRAVGKLFFGSGTQLSVL.

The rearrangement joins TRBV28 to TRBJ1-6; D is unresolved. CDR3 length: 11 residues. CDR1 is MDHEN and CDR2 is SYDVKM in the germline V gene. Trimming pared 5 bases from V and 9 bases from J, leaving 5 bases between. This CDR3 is CASSLRSPLHF. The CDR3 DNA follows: TGTGCCAGCAGTCTCCGTTCACCCCTCCACTTT.

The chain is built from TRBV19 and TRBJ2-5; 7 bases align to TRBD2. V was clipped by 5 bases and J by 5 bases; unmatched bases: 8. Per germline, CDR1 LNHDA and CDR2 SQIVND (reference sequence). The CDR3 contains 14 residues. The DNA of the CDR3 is TGTGCCAGTAGTTTCCGGGGGGTATTGGAGACCCAGTACTTC. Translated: CASSFRGVLETQYF. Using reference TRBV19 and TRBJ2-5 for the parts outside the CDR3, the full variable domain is DGGITQSPKYLFRKEGQNVTLSCEQNLNHDAMYWYRQDPGQGLRLIYYSQIVNDFQKGDIAEGYSVSREKKESFPLTVTSAQKNPTAFYLCASSFRGVLETQYFGPGTRLLVL.

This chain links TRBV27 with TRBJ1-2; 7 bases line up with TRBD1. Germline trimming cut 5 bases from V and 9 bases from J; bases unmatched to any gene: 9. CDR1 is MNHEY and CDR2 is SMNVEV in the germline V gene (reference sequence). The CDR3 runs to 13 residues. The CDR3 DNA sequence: TGTGCCAGCAGTCGAGGGGGACAGAGGAGCTACACCTTC. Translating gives CASSRGGQRSYTF.

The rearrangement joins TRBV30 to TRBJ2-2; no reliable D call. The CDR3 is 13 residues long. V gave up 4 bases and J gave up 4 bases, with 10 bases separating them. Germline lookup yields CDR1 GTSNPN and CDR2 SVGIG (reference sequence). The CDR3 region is CAWNKGFTGELFF. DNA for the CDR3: TGTGCCTGGAACAAGGGCTTCACCGGGGAGCTGTTTTTT.

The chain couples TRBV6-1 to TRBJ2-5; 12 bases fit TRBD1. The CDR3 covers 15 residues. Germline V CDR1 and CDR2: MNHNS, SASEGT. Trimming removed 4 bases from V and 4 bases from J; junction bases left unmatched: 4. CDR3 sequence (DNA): TGTGCCAGCAGTGGGGACAGGGGGCGGGGAGAGACCCAGTACTTC. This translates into CASSGDRGRGETQYF.

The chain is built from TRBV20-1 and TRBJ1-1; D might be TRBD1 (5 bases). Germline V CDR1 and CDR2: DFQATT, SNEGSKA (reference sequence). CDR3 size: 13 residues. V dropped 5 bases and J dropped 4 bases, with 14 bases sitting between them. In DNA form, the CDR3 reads TGCAGTGCTCGGGACTTTTTGAGCACTGAAGCTTTCTTT. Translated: CSARDFLSTEAFF.

The CDR3: CASRTAGSGNTIYF. CDR3 DNA: TGTGCCAGCAGGACAGCCGGCTCTGGAAACACCATATATTTT. This chain connects TRBV6-1 to TRBJ1-3; possible D gene TRBD1, 5 bases. Trimming pared 6 bases from V and 0 bases from J, leaving 9 bases between. The CDR3 has 14 amino acids. CDR1 and CDR2 (germline): MNHNS, SASEGT.

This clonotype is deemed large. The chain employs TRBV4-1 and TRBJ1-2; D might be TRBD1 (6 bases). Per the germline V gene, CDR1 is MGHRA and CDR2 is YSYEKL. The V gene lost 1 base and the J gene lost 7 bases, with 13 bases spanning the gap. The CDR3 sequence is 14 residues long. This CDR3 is CASSQGAGAGGYTF. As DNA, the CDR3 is TGCGCCAGCAGCCAAGGGGCGGGGGCGGGTGGCTACACCTTC.

The CDR3 reads CASSYGETQYF. The CDR3 nucleotides are TGTGCCAGCAGTTACGGAGAGACCCAGTACTTC. The chain employs TRBV6-5 and TRBJ2-5; D is unresolved. Trimming took 2 bases from V and 4 from J, leaving 2 bases between them. The CDR3 sequence is 11 residues long. In germline, CDR1 is MNHEY, CDR2 SVGAGI.

CDR3 loop: CASSLFGTSLQETQYF. CDR3 coding DNA: TGTGCCAGCAGCTTGTTCGGGACTAGCCTCCAAGAGACCCAGTACTTC. V gene TRBV7-2 combines with J gene TRBJ2-5; 9 positions match TRBD2. Germline assignment: CDR1 SGHTA and CDR2 FQGNSA. There are 16 residues in the CDR3. Germline trimming cut 3 bases from V and 1 base from J; bases unmatched to any gene: 6.

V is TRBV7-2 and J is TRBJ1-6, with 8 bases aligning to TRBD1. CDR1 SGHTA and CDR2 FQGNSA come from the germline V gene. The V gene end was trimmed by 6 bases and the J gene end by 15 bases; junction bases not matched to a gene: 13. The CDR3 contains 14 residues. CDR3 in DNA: TGTGCCAGCAGTCTACGGGGAGACAGGGGACGCCTCCACTTT. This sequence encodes CASSLRGDRGRLHF. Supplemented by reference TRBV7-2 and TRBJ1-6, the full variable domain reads GAGVSQSPSNKVTEKGKDVELRCDPISGHTALYWYRQSLGQGLEFLIYFQGNSAPDKSGLPSDRFSAERTGGSVSTLTIQRTQQEDSAVYLCASSLRGDRGRLHFGNGTRLTVT.

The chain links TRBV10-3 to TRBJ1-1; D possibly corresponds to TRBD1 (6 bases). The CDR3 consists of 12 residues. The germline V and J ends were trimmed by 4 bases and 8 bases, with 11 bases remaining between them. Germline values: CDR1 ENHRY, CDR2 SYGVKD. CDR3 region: CAISGGGGEAFF. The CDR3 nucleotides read TGTGCCATCAGTGGGGGGGGCGGAGAAGCTTTCTTT.

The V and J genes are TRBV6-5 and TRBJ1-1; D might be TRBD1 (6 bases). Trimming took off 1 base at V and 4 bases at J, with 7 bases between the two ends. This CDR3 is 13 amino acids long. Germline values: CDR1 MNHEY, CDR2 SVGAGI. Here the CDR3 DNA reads TGTGCCAGCAGTTACTGGGGGGCCACTGAAGCTTTCTTT. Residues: CASSYWGATEAFF.